The 20 T cell receptor beta chains given below trace back to one sample, sequenced in a study of shared clonotypes between healthy human individuals. Sequenced by immunoSEQ multiplex PCR; TCRdb stores in-frame clones only, minus some. The sample consists of roughly 1,800,000 clones, about 95% of them appearing once. Naive CD8 cells were CD45RO-negative, positively selected for CCR7, excluding terminally differentiated effector memory CD45RA+ cells. Sequencing was done on a sample of naive CD8+ T cells sorted from blood. Receptor source: a man aged 18-30 years in good health.

The chain combines TRBV7-6 with TRBJ1-1, with no clear D. Germline CDR1 is SGHVS and CDR2 is FNYEAQ. Between the trimmed V and J ends, which lost 1 base and 0 bases, there was a span of 12 bases. The CDR3 consists of 16 residues. In DNA form, the CDR3 reads TGTGCCAGCAGCTTAGAATCGGGTGGGATGAACACTGAAGCTTTCTTT. This encodes CASSLESGGMNTEAFF.

In its sample, this clone was seen once. The rearrangement joins TRBV7-8 to TRBJ2-5, with 14 bases aligning to TRBD2. CDR3 size: 20 residues. From germline, CDR1 is SGHVS and CDR2 FQNEAQ. The junction had 11 bases not matched to a gene; V was cut back by 1 base and J by 1 base. This CDR3 is CASSLVEGLAGVLVQETQYF. In nucleotides, the CDR3 is TGTGCCAGCAGCTTAGTAGAGGGACTAGCGGGAGTGTTAGTCCAAGAGACCCAGTACTTC.

This clone has a single count. The gene calls are TRBV10-3 and TRBJ2-3; TRBD1 matches at 12 bases. CDR1 and CDR2 from the germline V gene are ENHRY and SYGVKD. The CDR3 consists of 17 residues. Trimming at V came to 6 bases and at J to 3 bases, leaving 10 bases not matched to a gene. CDR3 nucleotides: TGTGCCATCAGACCTGCCGGGACAGGGGGCGCGACAGATACGCAGTATTTT. Encoded protein: CAIRPAGTGGATDTQYF.

The rearrangement joins TRBV6-1 to TRBJ2-7, with a tentative D call TRBD1 (6 bases). The CDR3 loop spans 14 amino acids. The germline gives CDR1 MNHNS, CDR2 SASEGT. Trimming removed 5 bases at V and 2 bases at J, with 13 bases between. The CDR3, as DNA: TGTGCCAGCAGTCAGGGACACCTGACCTACGAGCAGTACTTC. Translation: CASSQGHLTYEQYF.

CDR3 coding DNA: TGTGCCAGCAGCCCAGGACAGGCGGAAGAGACCCAGTACTTC. Protein sequence: CASSPGQAEETQYF. V gene TRBV9 combines with J gene TRBJ2-5; 7 bases align to TRBD1. The germline CDR1 and CDR2 sequences are SGDLS and YYNGEE. Trimming took 4 bases from V and 3 from J; bases not matched to a gene: 6. This CDR3 spans 14 amino acids.

The count of this clone is one. The chain employs TRBV9 and TRBJ1-6; 7 nucleotides line up with TRBD1. Germline-derived CDR1 and CDR2 are SGDLS and YYNGEE. The CDR3 contains 14 residues. Trimming removed 1 base from V and 8 bases from J; junction bases left unmatched: 3. The CDR3 reads CASSVKGGDSPLHF. The CDR3 nucleotides are TGTGCCAGCAGCGTAAAAGGGGGCGATTCACCCCTCCACTTT.

The gene calls are TRBV6-1 and TRBJ2-7, with D hard to call. Germline assignment: CDR1 MNHNS and CDR2 SASEGT. This CDR3 has 15 residues. With 2 bases removed from V and 4 bases from J, the gap between germline ends came to 15 bases. As DNA, the CDR3 is TGTGCCAGCAGTGAACCGTCCGGGCTCTCGTACGAGCAGTACTTC. Amino acids: CASSEPSGLSYEQYF.

This clone has only a few counts. The chain combines TRBV27 with TRBJ2-5; 8 nucleotides match TRBD2. V lost 4 bases to trimming and J lost 1 base; unmatched junction nucleotides: 14. This CDR3 is 18 amino acids long. From germline, CDR1 is MNHEY and CDR2 SMNVEV (reference sequence). CDR3 in DNA: TGTGCCAGCAGTTCCCTATCAATAACCGGGACTAGCCAAGAGACCCAGTACTTC. Protein: CASSSLSITGTSQETQYF.

The chain links TRBV11-2 to TRBJ1-5; D unresolved. V gave up 0 bases and J gave up 0 bases, with 9 bases separating them. Germline-derived CDR1 and CDR2 are SGHAT and FQNNGV. CDR3 length: 16 residues. The CDR3 DNA follows: TGTGCCAGCAGCTTAGATGAGGGTTTTAGCAATCAGCCCCAGCATTTT. This codes for CASSLDEGFSNQPQHF.

The chain combines TRBV9 with TRBJ2-7; 12 nucleotides line up with TRBD2. CDR1 is SGDLS, CDR2 YYNGEE, per germline. V was pared by 4 bases and J by 6 bases, with 8 bases of the junction left unmatched. CDR3 size: 15 residues. Written as DNA, the CDR3 is TGTGCCAGCAGCCCCCGACTAGCGGGAGTGCTCGAGCAGTACTTC. Its protein product is CASSPRLAGVLEQYF.

The CDR3 spells CASSPSGLRGIEAFF. CDR3 nucleotide sequence: TGTGCCAGCTCACCATCCGGGCTAAGGGGGATTGAAGCTTTCTTT. This sequence joins TRBV18 and TRBJ1-1; possible D gene TRBD1, 6 bases. The germline CDR1 and CDR2 sequences are KGHSH and LQKENI. With 2 bases removed from V and 7 bases from J, the gap between germline ends came to 17 bases. The CDR3 totals 15 residues.

The gene calls are TRBV9 and TRBJ2-7; unclear D gene. The ends were cut back, 0 bases at V and 4 bases at J, with 11 bases in the middle. The germline V gene has CDR1 SGDLS and CDR2 YYNGEE. CDR3 length equals 14 residues. This chain's CDR3 is CASSVAPTDYEQYF. In DNA form, the CDR3 reads TGTGCCAGCAGCGTAGCTCCGACGGATTACGAGCAGTACTTC. Combining the CDR3 with reference TRBV9 and TRBJ2-7 gives the whole variable domain DSGVTQTPKHLITATGQRVTLRCSPRSGDLSVYWYQQSLDQGLQFLIQYYNGEERAKGNILERFSAQQFPDLHSELNLSSLELGDSALYFCASSVAPTDYEQYFGPGTRLTVT.

The rearrangement links TRBV11-2 to TRBJ2-5; a weak D match, TRBD2 (7 bases). Trimming cost V 4 bases and J 2 bases, with 17 bases left between them. The CDR3 runs to 16 residues. CDR1 and CDR2 from the germline V gene are SGHAT and FQNNGV. CDR3 sequence (DNA): TGTGCCAGCAGCTCGTGGGGGGGGCGCACGCAAGAGACCCAGTACTTC. It is translated as CASSSWGGRTQETQYF.

The V gene is TRBV5-1, the J gene TRBJ2-7, with TRBD1 identical over 7 bases. The CDR3 is 13 residues long. The germline gives CDR1 SGHRS, CDR2 YFSETQ. Germline trimming cut 7 bases from V and 3 bases from J; bases unmatched to any gene: 7. The CDR3 DNA is TGCGCCAGCCGCAGGGGACAGAACTACGAGCAGTACTTC. It specifies CASRRGQNYEQYF.

V gene TRBV27 combines with J gene TRBJ2-1; weak D call: TRBD1 (6 bases). This CDR3 spans 17 amino acids. Germline-derived CDR1 and CDR2 are MNHEY and SMNVEV (reference sequence). V was pared by 1 base and J by 0 bases, with 13 bases between. The CDR3 bases are TGTGCCAGCAGTTTATTGGGGGCTGGGAGCTCCTACAATGAGCAGTTCTTC. Translation: CASSLLGAGSSYNEQFF.

This chain connects TRBV5-6 to TRBJ1-2, with D possibly matching TRBD1 (5 bases). V lost 0 bases, J lost 6 bases, and 21 bases lay in between. The CDR3 sequence is 17 residues long. In germline, CDR1 is SGHDT, CDR2 YYEEEE. The CDR3 spells CASSLAMDNLERHGYTF. For the CDR3, the DNA is TGTGCCAGCAGCTTGGCGATGGACAACCTTGAAAGACATGGCTACACCTTC.

The chain couples TRBV18 to TRBJ1-1; the D is unclear. The length of the CDR3 is 12 residues. Germline CDR1 KGHSH, CDR2 LQKENI. The V and J ends lost 6 bases and 5 bases respectively, with 10 bases between them. Written as DNA, the CDR3 is TGTGCCAGCTCCCCCTCTCTGACTGAAGCTTTCTTT. Encoded protein: CASSPSLTEAFF.

V gene TRBV11-2 combines with J gene TRBJ1-2; D not certain. V dropped 8 bases and J dropped 8 bases, with 24 bases sitting between them. The V gene's germline CDR1 is SGHAT and CDR2 FQNNGV. This CDR3 region has 15 residues. The CDR3 bases are TGTGCCAGCTTCGACGAGGGCAATAAAACGGAGGGCTACACCTTC. It codes for CASFDEGNKTEGYTF.

The chain carries TRBV12-5 and TRBJ2-5; the D gene is possibly TRBD2 (6 bases). V lost 2 bases, J lost 5 bases, and 18 bases lay in between. The CDR3 spans 16 residues. The V gene's germline CDR1 is LGHNT and CDR2 FRNRAP. CDR3 nucleotides: TGTGCTAGTGGTTTGACGGGACTCCCAAGCGCGGAGACCCAGTACTTC. It translates to CASGLTGLPSAETQYF. Based on the CDR3 plus reference TRBV12-5 and TRBJ2-5, the full variable domain is DARVTQTPRHKVTEMGQEVTMRCQPILGHNTVFWYRQTMMQGLELLAYFRNRAPLDDSGMPKDRFSAEMPDATLATLKIQPSEPRDSAVYFCASGLTGLPSAETQYFGPGTRLLVL.

V is TRBV4-1 and J is TRBJ2-2; tentatively, D is TRBD1 (7 bases). The germline V and J ends were trimmed by 2 bases and 5 bases, with 15 bases remaining between them. In germline, CDR1 is MGHRA, CDR2 YSYEKL. The CDR3 loop spans 16 amino acids. CDR3 DNA: TGCGCCAGCAGCCAATACGAGGGGGCGGGAACCGGGGAGCTGTTTTTT. Protein sequence: CASSQYEGAGTGELFF.